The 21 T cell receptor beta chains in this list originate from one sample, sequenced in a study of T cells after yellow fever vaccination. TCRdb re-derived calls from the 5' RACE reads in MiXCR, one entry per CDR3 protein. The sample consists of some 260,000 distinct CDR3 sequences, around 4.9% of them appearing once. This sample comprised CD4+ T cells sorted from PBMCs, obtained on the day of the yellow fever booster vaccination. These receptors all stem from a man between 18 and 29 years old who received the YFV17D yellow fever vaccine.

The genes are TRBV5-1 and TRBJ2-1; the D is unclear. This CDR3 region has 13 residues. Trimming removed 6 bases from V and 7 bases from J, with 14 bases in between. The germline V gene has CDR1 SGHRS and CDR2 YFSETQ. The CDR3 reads CASTSDSGNEQFF. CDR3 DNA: TGCGCCAGCACCTCAGACTCAGGTAATGAGCAGTTCTTC.

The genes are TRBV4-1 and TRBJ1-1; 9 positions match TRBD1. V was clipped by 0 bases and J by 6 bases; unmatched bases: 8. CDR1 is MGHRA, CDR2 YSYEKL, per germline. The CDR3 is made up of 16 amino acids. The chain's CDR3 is CASSQDPGQGSAEAFF. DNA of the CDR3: TGCGCCAGCAGCCAAGATCCAGGACAGGGGAGCGCTGAAGCTTTCTTT.

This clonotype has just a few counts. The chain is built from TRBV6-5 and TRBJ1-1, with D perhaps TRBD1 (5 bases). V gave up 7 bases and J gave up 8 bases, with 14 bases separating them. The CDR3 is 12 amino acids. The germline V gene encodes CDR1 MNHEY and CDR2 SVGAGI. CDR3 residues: CASTNRRQEAFF. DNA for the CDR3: TGTGCCAGCACAAACCGACGACAGGAAGCTTTCTTT.

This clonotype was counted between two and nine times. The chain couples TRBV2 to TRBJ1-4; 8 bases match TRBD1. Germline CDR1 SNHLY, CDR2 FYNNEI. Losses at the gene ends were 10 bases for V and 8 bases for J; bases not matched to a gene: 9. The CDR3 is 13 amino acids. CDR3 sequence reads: CATKQGEVEKLFF. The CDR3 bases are TGTGCCACCAAACAGGGGGAGGTCGAAAAACTGTTTTTT.

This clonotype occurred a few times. In DNA form, the CDR3 reads TGCAGTGCTAGAGACAGGGGCAGGGCAGATACGCAGTATTTT. Its translation: CSARDRGRADTQYF. This sequence joins TRBV20-1 and TRBJ2-3; D perhaps matches TRBD1 (6 bases). Germline V CDR1 and CDR2: DFQATT, SNEGSKA (reference sequence). The CDR3 spans 14 residues. V was shortened by 0 bases and J by 4 bases, with 11 bases between the two germline ends.

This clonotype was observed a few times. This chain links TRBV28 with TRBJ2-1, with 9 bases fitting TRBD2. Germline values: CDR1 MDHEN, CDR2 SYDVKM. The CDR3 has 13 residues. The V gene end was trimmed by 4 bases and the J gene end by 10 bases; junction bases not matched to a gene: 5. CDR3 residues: CASSSGLAKEQFF. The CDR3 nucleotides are TGTGCCAGCAGTTCGGGACTAGCCAAAGAGCAGTTCTTC. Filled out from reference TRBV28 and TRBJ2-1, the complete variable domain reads DVKVTQSSRYLVKRTGEKVFLECVQDMDHENMFWYRQDPGLGLRLIYFSYDVKMKEKGDIPEGYSVSREKKERFSLILESASTNQTSMYLCASSSGLAKEQFFGPGTRLTVL.

The CDR3 loop is CASRTGTGGTEAFF. CDR3 nucleotides: TGCGCCAGTCGCACCGGGACAGGGGGCACTGAAGCTTTCTTT. The chain couples TRBV5-1 to TRBJ1-1; 11 bases fit TRBD1. V was clipped by 8 bases and J by 4 bases; unmatched bases: 7. Per the germline V gene, CDR1 is SGHRS and CDR2 is YFSETQ. The length of the CDR3 is 14 residues.

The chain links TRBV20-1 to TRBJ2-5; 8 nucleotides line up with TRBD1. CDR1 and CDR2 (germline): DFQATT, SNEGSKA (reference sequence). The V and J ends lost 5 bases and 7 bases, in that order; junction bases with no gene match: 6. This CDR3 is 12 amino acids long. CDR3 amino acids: CSARQGSVTQYF. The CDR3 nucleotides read TGCAGTGCTCGACAGGGGTCCGTGACCCAGTACTTC.

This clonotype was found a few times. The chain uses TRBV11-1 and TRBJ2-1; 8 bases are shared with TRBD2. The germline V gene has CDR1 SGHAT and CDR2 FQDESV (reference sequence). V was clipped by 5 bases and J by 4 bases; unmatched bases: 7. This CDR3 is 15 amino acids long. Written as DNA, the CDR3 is TGTGCCAGCAGCCGGGGCCTAGCGGGTTACAATGAGCAGTTCTTC. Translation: CASSRGLAGYNEQFF.

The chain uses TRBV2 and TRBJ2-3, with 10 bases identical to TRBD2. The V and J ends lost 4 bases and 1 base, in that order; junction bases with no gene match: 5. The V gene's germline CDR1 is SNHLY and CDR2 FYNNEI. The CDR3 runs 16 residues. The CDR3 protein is CASSGLAGAGTDTQYF. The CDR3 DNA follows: TGTGCCAGCAGTGGCCTAGCGGGGGCCGGCACAGATACGCAGTATTTT. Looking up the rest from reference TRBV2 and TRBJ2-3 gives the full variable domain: EPEVTQTPSHQVTQMGQEVILRCVPISNHLYFYWYRQILGQKVEFLVSFYNNEISEKSEIFDDQFSVERPDGSNFTLKIRSTKLEDSAMYFCASSGLAGAGTDTQYFGPGTRLTVL.

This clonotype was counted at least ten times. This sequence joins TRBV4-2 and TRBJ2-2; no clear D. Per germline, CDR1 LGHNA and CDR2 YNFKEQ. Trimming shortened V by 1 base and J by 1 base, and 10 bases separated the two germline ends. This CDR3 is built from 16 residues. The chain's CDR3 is CASSQVSSRNTGELFF. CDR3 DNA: TGTGCCAGCAGCCAAGTGTCGAGCAGGAACACCGGGGAGCTGTTTTTT.

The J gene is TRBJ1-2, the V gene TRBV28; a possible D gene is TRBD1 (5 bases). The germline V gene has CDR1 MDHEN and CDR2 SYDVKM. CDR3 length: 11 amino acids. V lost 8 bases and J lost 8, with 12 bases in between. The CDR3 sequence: CASGDQGGYTF. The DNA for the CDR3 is TGTGCCAGCGGGGACCAAGGGGGCTACACCTTC.

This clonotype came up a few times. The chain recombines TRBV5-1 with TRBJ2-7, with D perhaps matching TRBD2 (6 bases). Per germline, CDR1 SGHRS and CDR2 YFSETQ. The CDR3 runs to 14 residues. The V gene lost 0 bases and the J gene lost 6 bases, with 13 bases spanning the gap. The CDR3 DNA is TGCGCCAGCAGCTTGGTGTCCGGGACTCCCGAGCAGTACTTC. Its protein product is CASSLVSGTPEQYF.

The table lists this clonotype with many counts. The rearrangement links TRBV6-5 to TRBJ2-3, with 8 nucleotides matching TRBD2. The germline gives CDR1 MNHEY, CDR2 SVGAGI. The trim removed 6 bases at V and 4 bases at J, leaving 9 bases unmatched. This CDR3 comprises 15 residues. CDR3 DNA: TGTGCCAGCAGAGATCCGGGGGGGCCGTCAGATACGCAGTATTTT. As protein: CASRDPGGPSDTQYF.

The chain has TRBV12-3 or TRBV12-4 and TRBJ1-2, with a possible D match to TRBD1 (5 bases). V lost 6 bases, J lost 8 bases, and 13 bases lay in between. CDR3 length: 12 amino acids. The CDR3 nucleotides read TGTGCCAGCAGCTTTACCAGGGAAGGCTACACCTTC. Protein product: CASSFTREGYTF.

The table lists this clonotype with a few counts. For the CDR3, the DNA is TGTGCCAGCAGCCGGACAGGGCAGGAGCAGTTCTTC. Amino acids: CASSRTGQEQFF. The chain carries TRBV9 and TRBJ2-1; 8 bases agree with TRBD1. CDR1 SGDLS and CDR2 YYNGEE come from the germline V gene. This CDR3 spans 12 amino acids. V lost 4 bases, J lost 10 bases, and 4 bases stayed unmatched.

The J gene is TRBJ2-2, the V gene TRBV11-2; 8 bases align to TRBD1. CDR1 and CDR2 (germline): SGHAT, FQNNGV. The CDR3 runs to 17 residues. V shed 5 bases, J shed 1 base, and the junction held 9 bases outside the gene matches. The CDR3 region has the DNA TGTGCCAGCAGCCCAGGGGGCTGGACAAAGAACACCGGGGAGCTGTTTTTT. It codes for CASSPGGWTKNTGELFF.

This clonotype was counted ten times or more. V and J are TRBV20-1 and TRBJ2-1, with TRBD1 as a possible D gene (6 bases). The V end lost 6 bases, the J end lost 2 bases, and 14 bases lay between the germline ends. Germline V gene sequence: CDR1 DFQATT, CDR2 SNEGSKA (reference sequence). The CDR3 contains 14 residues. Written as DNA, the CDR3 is TGCAGTGCCCGGGACAAAAGCACCTACAATGAGCAGTTCTTC. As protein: CSARDKSTYNEQFF.

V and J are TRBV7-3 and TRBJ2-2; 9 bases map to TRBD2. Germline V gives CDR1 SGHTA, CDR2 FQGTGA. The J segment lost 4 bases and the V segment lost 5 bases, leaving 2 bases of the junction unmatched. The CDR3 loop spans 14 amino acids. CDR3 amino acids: CASSTGLATGELFF. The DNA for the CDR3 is TGTGCCAGCAGCACGGGACTAGCCACCGGGGAGCTGTTTTTT. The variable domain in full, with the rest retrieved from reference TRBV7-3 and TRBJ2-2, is GAGVSQTPSNKVTEKGKYVELRCDPISGHTALYWYRQSLGQGPEFLIYFQGTGAADDSGLPNDRFFAVRPEGSVSTLKIQRTERGDSAVYLCASSTGLATGELFFGEGSRLTVL.

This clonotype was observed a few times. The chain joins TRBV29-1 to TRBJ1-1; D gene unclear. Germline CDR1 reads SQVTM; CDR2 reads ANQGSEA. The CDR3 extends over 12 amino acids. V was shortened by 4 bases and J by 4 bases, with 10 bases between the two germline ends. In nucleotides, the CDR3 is TGCAGCGTTGGTGATGCGGTCACTGAAGCTTTCTTT. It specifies CSVGDAVTEAFF.

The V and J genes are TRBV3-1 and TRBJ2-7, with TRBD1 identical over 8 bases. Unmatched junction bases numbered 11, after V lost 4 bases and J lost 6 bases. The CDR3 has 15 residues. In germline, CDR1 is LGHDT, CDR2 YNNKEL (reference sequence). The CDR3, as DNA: TGTGCCAGCAGCCTTATCGGACAGGGACAGTCCGAGCAGTACTTC. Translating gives CASSLIGQGQSEQYF.